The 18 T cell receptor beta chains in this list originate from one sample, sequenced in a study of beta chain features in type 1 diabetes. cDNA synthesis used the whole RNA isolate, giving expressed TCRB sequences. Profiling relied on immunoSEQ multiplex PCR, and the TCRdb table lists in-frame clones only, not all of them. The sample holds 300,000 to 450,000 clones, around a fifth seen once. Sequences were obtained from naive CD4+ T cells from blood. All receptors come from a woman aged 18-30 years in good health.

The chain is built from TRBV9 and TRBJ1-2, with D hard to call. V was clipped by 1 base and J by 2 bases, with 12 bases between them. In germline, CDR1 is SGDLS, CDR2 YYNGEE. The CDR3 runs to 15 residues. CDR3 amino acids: CASSVSGAHNYGYTF. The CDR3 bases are TGTGCCAGCAGCGTAAGCGGAGCGCACAACTATGGCTACACCTTC.

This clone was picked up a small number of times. The DNA of the CDR3 is TGTGCCAGCAGCTTGCCCTCTAGCACAGATACGCAGTATTTT. It encodes CASSLPSSTDTQYF. This chain uses TRBV5-6 with TRBJ2-3, with D hard to call. This CDR3 spans 14 amino acids. CDR1 and CDR2 (germline): SGHDT, YYEEEE. V lost 1 base and J lost 0, with 6 bases in between.

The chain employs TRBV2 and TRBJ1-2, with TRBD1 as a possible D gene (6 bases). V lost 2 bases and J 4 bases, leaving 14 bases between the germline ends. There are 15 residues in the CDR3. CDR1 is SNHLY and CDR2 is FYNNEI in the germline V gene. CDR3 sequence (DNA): TGTGCCAGCAGTGAACAGGGACAAACCAGCTATGGCTACACCTTC. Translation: CASSEQGQTSYGYTF. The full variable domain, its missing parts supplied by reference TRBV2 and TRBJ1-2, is EPEVTQTPSHQVTQMGQEVILRCVPISNHLYFYWYRQILGQKVEFLVSFYNNEISEKSEIFDDQFSVERPDGSNFTLKIRSTKLEDSAMYFCASSEQGQTSYGYTFGSGTRLTVV.

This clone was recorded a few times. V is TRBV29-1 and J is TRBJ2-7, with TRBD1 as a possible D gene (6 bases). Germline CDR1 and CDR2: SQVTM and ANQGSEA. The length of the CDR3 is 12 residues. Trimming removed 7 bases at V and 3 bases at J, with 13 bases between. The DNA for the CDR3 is TGCAGCGCTGTCAGGGGTAGCTACGAGCAGTACTTC. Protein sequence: CSAVRGSYEQYF.

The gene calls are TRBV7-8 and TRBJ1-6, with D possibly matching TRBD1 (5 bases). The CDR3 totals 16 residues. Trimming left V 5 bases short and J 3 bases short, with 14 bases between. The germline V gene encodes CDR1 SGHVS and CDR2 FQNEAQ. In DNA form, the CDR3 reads TGTGCCAGCAGCCCAGACAGACTTCACTATAATTCACCCCTCCACTTT. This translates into CASSPDRLHYNSPLHF.

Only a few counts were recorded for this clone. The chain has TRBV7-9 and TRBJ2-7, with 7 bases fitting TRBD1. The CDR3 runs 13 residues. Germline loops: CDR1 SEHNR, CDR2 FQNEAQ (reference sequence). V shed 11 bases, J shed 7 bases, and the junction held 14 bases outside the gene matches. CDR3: CAGTRQGQGEQYF. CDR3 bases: TGTGCCGGCACACGACAGGGCCAGGGGGAGCAGTACTTC.

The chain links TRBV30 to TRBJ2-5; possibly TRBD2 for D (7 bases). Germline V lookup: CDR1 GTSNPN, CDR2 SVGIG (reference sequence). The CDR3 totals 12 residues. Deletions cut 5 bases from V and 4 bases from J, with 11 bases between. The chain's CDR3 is CAWSGGPETQYF. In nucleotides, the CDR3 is TGTGCCTGGTCGGGGGGCCCAGAGACCCAGTACTTC.

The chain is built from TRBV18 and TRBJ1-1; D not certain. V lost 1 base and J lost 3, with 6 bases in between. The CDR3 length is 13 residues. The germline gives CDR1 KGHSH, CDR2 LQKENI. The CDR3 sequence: CASSPQLDTEAFF. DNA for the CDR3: TGTGCCAGCTCACCACAGCTGGACACTGAAGCTTTCTTT.

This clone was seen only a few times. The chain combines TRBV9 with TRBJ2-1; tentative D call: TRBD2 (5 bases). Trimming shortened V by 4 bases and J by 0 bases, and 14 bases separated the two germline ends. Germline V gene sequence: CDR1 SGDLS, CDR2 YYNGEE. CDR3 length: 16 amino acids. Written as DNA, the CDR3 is TGTGCCAGCAGCTCCTCAGCGGTTTCCTCCTACAATGAGCAGTTCTTC. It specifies CASSSSAVSSYNEQFF.

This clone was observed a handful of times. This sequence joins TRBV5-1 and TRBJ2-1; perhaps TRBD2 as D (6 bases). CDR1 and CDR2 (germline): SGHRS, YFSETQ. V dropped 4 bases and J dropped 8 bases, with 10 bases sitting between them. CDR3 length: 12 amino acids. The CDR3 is CASSVLADEQFF. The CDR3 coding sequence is TGCGCCAGCAGCGTTTTAGCGGATGAGCAGTTCTTC.

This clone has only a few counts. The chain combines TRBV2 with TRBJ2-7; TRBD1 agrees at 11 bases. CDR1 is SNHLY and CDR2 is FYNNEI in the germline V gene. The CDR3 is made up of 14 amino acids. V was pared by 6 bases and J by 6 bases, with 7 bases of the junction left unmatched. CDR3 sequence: CASRGGTGGLEQYF. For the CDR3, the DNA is TGTGCCAGCAGAGGAGGGACAGGGGGTCTCGAGCAGTACTTC.

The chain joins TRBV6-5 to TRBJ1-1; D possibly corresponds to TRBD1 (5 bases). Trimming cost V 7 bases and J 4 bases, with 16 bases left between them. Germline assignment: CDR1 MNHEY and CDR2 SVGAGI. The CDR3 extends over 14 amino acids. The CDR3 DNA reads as TGTGCCAGCATTCAGTTAGTGGGGGGCACTGAAGCTTTCTTT. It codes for CASIQLVGGTEAFF.

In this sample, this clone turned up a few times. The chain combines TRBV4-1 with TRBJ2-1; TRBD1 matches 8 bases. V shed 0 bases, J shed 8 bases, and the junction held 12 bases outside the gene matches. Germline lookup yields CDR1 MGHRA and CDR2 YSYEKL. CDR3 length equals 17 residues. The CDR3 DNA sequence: TGCGCCAGCAGCCAAGACTCGGGACAGGCCGTAACGGATGAGCAGTTCTTC. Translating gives CASSQDSGQAVTDEQFF.

The CDR3 is CASSSLAGRDYNEQFF. The DNA of the CDR3 is TGTGCCAGCAGCTCACTAGCGGGAAGAGATTACAATGAGCAGTTCTTC. The V gene is TRBV11-3, the J gene TRBJ2-1, with TRBD2 matching 10 bases. Trimming at V came to 4 bases and at J to 4 bases, leaving 7 bases not matched to a gene. Per the germline V gene, CDR1 is SGHNT and CDR2 is YENEEA. The CDR3 length is 16 residues.

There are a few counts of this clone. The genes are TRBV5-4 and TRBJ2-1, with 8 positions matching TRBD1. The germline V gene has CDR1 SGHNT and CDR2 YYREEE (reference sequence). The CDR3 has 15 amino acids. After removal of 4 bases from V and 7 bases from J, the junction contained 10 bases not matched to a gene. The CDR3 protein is CASSGRGQEWNEQFF. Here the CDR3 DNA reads TGTGCCAGCAGCGGCCGGGGACAGGAGTGGAATGAGCAGTTCTTC.

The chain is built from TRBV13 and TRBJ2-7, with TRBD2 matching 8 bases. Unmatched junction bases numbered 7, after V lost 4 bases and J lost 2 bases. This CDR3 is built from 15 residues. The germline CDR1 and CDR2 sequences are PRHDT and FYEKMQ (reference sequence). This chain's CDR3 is CASSSRLALPYEQYF. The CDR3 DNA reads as TGTGCCAGCAGCTCGAGACTAGCGCTACCCTACGAGCAGTACTTC.

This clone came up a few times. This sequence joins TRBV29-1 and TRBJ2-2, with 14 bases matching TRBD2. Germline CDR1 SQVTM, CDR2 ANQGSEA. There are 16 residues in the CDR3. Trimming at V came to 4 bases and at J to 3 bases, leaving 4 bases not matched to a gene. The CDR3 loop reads CSVGLAGGSDTGELFF. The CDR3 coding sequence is TGCAGCGTTGGACTAGCGGGAGGGTCGGACACCGGGGAGCTGTTTTTT.

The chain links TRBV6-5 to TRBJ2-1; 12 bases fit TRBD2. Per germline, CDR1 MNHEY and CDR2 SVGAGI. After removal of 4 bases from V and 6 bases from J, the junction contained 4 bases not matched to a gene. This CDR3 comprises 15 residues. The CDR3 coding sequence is TGTGCCAGCAGTTCTCCGACTAGCGGGAGCAATGAGCAGTTCTTC. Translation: CASSSPTSGSNEQFF.